This T cell receptor (beta chain) came from a study of shared clonotypes between healthy human individuals. CD4+ cells were split into CD45RA+ naive and CD45RA-negative memory subsets. Study-wide points: Depth of sequencing was expected to influence donor clonotype sharing. Four donors had around 5% of their naive CD4 clonotypes in common.

In this sample, this clone turned up once. Its antigen is not identified. DNA at approximately 200 ng, 25,000 to 35,000 T cell genomes, went into sorted-subset replicate PCRs. The method was immunoSEQ multiplex PCR; TCRdb's version includes in-frame clones alone and lacks a portion of them. Of around 2.3 million clones listed, around 95% are singletons. The ends were cut back, 5 bases at V and 6 bases at J, with 17 bases in the middle. The CDR3 contains 15 residues. Germline values: CDR1 LNHDA, CDR2 SQIVND (reference sequence). What was sequenced was naive CD4+ T cells sorted from blood. This sample's subset: CD45RA+ positively selected. The sequence derives from a man aged 18 to 29 in good health. V usage is TRBV19 and J usage is TRBJ1-5, with D tentatively TRBD1 (6 bases). This CDR3 reads CASSLLSGGGQPQHF. The CDR3 DNA is TGTGCCAGTAGTCTCCTGTCGGGGGGCGGTCAGCCCCAGCATTTT.